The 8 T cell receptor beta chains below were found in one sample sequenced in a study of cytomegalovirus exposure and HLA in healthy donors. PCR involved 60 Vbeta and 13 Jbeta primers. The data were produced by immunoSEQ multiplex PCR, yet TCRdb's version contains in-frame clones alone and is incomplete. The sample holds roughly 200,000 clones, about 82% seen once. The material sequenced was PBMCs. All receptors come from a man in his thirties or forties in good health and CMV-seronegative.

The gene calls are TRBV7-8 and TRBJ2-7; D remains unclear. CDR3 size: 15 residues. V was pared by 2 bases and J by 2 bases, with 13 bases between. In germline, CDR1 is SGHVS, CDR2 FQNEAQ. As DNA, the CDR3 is TGTGCCAGCAGCTTAATAAGCGCCTCCACCTACGAGCAGTACTTC. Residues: CASSLISASTYEQYF.

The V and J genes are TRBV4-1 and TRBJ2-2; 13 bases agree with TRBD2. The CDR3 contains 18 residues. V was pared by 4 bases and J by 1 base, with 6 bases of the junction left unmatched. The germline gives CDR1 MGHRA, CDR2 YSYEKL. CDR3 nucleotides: TGCGCCAGCAGCCCCGCAGGGACTAGCGGGGTGAACACCGGGGAGCTGTTTTTT. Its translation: CASSPAGTSGVNTGELFF.

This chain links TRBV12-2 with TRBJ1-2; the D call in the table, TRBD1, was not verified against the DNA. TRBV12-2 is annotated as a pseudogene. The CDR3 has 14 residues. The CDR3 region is CASRQGGRIYGYTF. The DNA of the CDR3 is TGTGCAAGTCGCCAGGGGGGCCGAATCTATGGCTACACCTTC.

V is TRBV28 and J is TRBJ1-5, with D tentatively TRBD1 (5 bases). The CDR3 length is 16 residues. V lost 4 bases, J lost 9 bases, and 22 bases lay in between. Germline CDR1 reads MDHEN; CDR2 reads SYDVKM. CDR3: CASSSPDIPHAVPQHF. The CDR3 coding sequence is TGTGCCAGCAGTTCCCCGGACATCCCCCATGCAGTGCCCCAGCATTTT.

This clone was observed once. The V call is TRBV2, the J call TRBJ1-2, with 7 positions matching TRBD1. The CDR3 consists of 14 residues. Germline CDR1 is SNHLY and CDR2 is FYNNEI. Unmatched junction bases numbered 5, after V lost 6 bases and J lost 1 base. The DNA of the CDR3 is TGTGCCAGCAGGGAGGGACAGCTTAACTATGGCTACACCTTC. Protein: CASREGQLNYGYTF.

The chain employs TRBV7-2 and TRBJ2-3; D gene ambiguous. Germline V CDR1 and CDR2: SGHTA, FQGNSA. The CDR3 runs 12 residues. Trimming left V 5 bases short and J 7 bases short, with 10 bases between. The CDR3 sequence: CASSPGPNTQYF. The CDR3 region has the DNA TGTGCCAGCAGCCCAGGCCCGAATACGCAGTATTTT.

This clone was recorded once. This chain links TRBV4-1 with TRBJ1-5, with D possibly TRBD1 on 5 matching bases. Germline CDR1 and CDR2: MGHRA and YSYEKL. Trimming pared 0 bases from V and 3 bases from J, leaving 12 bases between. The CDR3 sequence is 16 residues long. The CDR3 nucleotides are TGCGCCAGCAGCCAAGATCCAGGGAATAACAATCAGCCCCAGCATTTT. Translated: CASSQDPGNNNQPQHF.

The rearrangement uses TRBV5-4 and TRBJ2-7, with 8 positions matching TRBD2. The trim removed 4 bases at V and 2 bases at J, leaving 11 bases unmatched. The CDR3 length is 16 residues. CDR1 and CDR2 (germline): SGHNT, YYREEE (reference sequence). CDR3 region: CASSPGGPGLAYEQYF. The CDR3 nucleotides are TGTGCCAGCAGCCCTGGCGGACCGGGACTAGCCTACGAGCAGTACTTC.